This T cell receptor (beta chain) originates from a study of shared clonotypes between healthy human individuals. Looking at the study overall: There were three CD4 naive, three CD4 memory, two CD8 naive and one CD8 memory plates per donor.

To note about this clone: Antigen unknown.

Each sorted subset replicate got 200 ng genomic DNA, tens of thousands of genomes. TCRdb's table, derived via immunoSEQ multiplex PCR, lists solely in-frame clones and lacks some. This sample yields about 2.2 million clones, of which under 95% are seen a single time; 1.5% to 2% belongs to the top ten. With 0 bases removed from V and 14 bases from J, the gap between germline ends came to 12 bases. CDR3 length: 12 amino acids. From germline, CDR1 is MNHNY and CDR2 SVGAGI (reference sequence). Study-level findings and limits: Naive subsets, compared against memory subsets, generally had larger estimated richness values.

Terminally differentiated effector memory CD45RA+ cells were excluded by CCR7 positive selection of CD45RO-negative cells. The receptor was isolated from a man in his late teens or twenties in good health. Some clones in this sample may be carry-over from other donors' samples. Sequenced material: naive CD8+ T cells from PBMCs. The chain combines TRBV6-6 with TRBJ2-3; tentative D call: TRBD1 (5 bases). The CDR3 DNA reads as TGTGCCAGCAGTTACTCGATGGCAGGGTGGTATTTT. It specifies CASSYSMAGWYF.